The clone carrying this T cell receptor beta chain was counted between two and nine times. The data were taken from a study of blood T cell repertoires in COVID-19. Repertoires were generated with immunoSEQ multiplex PCR, while TCRdb's copy carries only in-frame clones and drops some. The table has around 140,000 clones, approximately 92% seen once. Patients from Seattle were sampled longitudinally, starting during active infection. V lost 0 bases and J lost 4, with 13 bases in between. The CDR3 extends over 15 amino acids. Germline V gives CDR1 LGHNA, CDR2 YNFKEQ. The sequence was obtained from a man between 18 and 29 years old with COVID-19, enrolled during active disease. Material: peripheral blood. The chain uses TRBV4-2 and TRBJ2-7, with D possibly TRBD2 on 6 matching bases. The CDR3 bases are TGTGCCAGCAGCCAAGATGCGGGACTGAGATACGAGCAGTACTTC. Translated, it gives CASSQDAGLRYEQYF.